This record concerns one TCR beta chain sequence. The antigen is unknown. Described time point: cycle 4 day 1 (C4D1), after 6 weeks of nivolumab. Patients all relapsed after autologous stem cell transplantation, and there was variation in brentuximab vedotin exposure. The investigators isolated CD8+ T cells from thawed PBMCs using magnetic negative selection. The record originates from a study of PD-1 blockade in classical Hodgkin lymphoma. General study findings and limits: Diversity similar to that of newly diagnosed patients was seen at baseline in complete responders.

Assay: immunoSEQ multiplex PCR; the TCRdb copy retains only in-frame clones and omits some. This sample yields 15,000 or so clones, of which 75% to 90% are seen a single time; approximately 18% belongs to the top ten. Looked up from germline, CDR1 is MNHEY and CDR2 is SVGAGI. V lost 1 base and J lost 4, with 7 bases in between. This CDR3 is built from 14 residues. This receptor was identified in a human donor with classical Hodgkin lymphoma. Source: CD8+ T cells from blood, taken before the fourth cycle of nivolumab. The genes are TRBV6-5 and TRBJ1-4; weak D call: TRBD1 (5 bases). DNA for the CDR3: TGTGCCAGCAGTTACTATGACAGTAATGAAAAACTGTTTTTT. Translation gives CASSYYDSNEKLFF.